Listed here is a single T cell receptor (beta chain). Germline V gene data show CDR1 as SGHTA and CDR2 as FQGNSA. This CDR3 contains 15 residues. The V end was cut by 1 base, the J end by 4 bases, with 11 bases between. Profiling relied on immunoSEQ multiplex PCR, and the TCRdb table lists in-frame clones only, not all of them. Seen here are about 200,000 clones, 90% to 95% observed once, and the top ten hold 1.5% to 2%. This entry is derived from a study of control samples from healthy donors and cancer patients. The clonotype was recovered from a young man in good health. The sample consisted of blood. The chain has TRBV7-2 and TRBJ1-3; perhaps TRBD1 as D (6 bases). Here the CDR3 reads CASSLVRGPGNTIYF. The CDR3 DNA reads as TGTGCCAGCAGCTTAGTCCGGGGGCCCGGAAACACCATATATTTT.